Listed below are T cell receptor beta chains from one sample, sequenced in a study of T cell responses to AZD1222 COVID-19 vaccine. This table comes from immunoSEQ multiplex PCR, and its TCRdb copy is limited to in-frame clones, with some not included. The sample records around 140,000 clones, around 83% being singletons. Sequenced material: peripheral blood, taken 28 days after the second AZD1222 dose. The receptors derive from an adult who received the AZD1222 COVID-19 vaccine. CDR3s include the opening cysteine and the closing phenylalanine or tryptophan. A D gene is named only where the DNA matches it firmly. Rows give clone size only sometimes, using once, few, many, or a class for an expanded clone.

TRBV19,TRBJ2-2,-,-,TGTGCCAGTAAATGGCAGGCAGACACCGGGGAGCTGTTTTTT,CASKWQADTGELFF
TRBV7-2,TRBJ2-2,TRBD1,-,TGTGCCAGCAGCTCCCGGGACAGGGGACCTGTCGGGGAGCTGTTTTTT,CASSSRDRGPVGELFF
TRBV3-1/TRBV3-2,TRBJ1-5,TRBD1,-,TGTGCCAGCAGCCAAGATCTCGGGACAGGGCCGCGGCAGCCCCAGCATTTT,CASSQDLGTGPRQPQHF
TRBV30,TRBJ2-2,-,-,TGTGCCTGGAGTGTCCGGGGGTTACACACCGGGGAGCTGTTTTTT,CAWSVRGLHTGELFF
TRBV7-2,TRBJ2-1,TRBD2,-,TGTGCCAGCAGCTTAGGGTTGATAGCGGGAGGCAATGAGCAGTTCTTC,CASSLGLIAGGNEQFF
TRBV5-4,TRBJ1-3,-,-,TGTGCCAGCAGTCGCCCGGGCAGCTCTGGAAACACCATATATTTT,CASSRPGSSGNTIYF
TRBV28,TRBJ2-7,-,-,TGTGCCAGCAGTTTTTCCGGTGGACAGCCCTACTACGAGCAGTACTTC,CASSFSGGQPYYEQYF
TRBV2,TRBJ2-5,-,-,TGTGCCAGCAGCCCCGGGTCCCTACGGACCCAGTACTTC,CASSPGSLRTQYF
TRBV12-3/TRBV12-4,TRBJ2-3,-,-,TGTGCCAGCAGCCTACTGGCTCCAGATACGCAGTATTTT,CASSLLAPDTQYF
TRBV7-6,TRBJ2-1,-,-,TGTGCCAGCAGCTCAAGCCTTTTCAGCTCCTACAATGAGCAGTTCTTC,CASSSSLFSSYNEQFF
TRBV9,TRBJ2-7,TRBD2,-,TGTGCCAGCAGCGTTAGCGCGGGGGAGGTCGAGCAGTACTTC,CASSVSAGEVEQYF
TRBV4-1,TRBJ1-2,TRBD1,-,TGCGCCAGCAGGATAGGCCGTGGGAGGACAGGGGGCAATTACGATGGCTACACCTTC,CASRIGRGRTGGNYDGYTF
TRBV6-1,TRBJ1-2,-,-,TGTGCCAGCAGTGCAGCGGTGGCCTATGGCTACACCTTC,CASSAAVAYGYTF
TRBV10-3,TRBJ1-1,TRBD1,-,TGTGCCATCAGTCCCGTAGGACAGGGTCTAATGGGGACGTCTGAAGCTTTCTTT,CAISPVGQGLMGTSEAFF
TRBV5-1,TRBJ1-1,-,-,TGCGCCAGCAGCTTAACCTCTCCGGGGGACACTGAAGCTTTCTTT,CASSLTSPGDTEAFF
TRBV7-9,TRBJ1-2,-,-,TGTGCCAGCAGCTTGGAGGGAGGCGCGCATGGCTACACCTTC,CASSLEGGAHGYTF
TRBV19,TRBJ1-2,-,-,TGTGCCAGTAGTCCGGCTGGGAGGGATGGCTACACCTTC,CASSPAGRDGYTF
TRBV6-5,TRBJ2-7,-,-,TGTGCCAGCAGTTACTGGCGGGAAGCCTACGAGCAGTACTTC,CASSYWREAYEQYF
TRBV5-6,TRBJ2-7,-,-,TGTGCCAGCACCTTAACGAGCGCGTCCTACGAGCAGTACTTC,CASTLTSASYEQYF
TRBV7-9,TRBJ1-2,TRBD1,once,TGTGCCAGCAGCTCCGGACAGGGGGCAGGGTATGGCTACACCTTC,CASSSGQGAGYGYTF
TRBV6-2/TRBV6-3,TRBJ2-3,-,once,TGTGCCAGCAGTTCAAATAAGCCCAATCCGCGACCTGATACGCAGTATTTT,CASSSNKPNPRPDTQYF
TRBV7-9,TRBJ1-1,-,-,TGTGCCAGCAGCTTACCCGGACCCAGTGAAGCTTTCTTT,CASSLPGPSEAFF
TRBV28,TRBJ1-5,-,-,TGTGCCAGCATCTCAGGGAGAAGTCAGCCCCAGCATTTT,CASISGRSQPQHF
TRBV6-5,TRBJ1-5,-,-,TGTGCCTGCTTCGGGGGAGGAAATCAGCCCCAGCATTTT,CACFGGGNQPQHF
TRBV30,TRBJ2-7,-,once,TGTGCCTGGAGTGTCGGGGGAGTCTTCAGGTACGAGCAGTACTTC,CAWSVGGVFRYEQYF
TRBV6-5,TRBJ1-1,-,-,TGTGCCAGCAGTTTGGGCCCTGGGAACACTGAAGCTTTCTTT,CASSLGPGNTEAFF
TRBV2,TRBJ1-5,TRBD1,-,TGTGCCAGCAGTGAAACCGGGACAGGGAATCAGCCCCAGCATTTT,CASSETGTGNQPQHF
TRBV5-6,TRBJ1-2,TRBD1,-,TGTGCCAGCAGCTTCCTTTCGGGACAGGTCTTC,CASSFLSGQVF
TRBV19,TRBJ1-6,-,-,TGTGCCAGTAGTCTCTGGACCTTCGGGGATTCACCCCTCCACTTT,CASSLWTFGDSPLHF
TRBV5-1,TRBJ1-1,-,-,TGCGCCAGCAGCTTGGACAGGCAAAACACTGAAGCTTTCTTT,CASSLDRQNTEAFF
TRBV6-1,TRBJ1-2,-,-,TGTGCCAGCAGTGAAGCGGTGCTCATACGGGACTATGGCTACACCTTC,CASSEAVLIRDYGYTF
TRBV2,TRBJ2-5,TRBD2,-,TGTGCCAGCATATCCATGCGGGGGTGGGGGGAGACCCAGTACTTC,CASISMRGWGETQYF
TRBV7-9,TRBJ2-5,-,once,TGTGCCAGCAGCTTAAACGTGGGGGGAGAGACCCAGTACTTC,CASSLNVGGETQYF
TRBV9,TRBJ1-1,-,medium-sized,TGTGCCAGCAGCCGCTTGGGGGTTGAAACTGAAGCTTTCTTT,CASSRLGVETEAFF
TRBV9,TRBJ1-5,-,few,TGTGCCAGCAGCGCGGAGGGGGATTCGGGGCCCCAGCATTTT,CASSAEGDSGPQHF
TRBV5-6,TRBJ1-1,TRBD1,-,TGTGCCAGCAGCTCCAAGACAGGGCGTTTCACTGAAGCTTTCTTT,CASSSKTGRFTEAFF
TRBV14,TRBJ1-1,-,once,TGTGCCAGCAGCCGCCGGGACGTGGGTGAAGCTTTCTTT,CASSRRDVGEAFF
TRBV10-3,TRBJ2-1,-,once,TGTGCCATCAGTGGGAAGGGTATCGATGAGCAGTTCTTC,CAISGKGIDEQFF
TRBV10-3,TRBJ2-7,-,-,TGTGCCATCAGTGACAGTCGTCTTGGGGCCTACGAGCAGTACTTC,CAISDSRLGAYEQYF
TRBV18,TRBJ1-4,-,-,TGTGCCAGCTCGCGAGGGGTTGCAACTAATGAAAAACTGTTTTTT,CASSRGVATNEKLFF